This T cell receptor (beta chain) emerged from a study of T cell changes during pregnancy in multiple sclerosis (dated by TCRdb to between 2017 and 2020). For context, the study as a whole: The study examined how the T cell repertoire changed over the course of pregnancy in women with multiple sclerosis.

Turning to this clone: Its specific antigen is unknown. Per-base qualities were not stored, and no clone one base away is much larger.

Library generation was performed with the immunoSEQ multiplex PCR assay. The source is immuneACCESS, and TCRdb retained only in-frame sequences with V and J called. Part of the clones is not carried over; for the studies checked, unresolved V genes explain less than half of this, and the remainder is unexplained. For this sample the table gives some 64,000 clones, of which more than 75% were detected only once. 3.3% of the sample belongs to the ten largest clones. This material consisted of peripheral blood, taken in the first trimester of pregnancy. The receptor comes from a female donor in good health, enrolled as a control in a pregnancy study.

The CDR3 amino acid sequence is: CAIRPNRGSHSYEQYF. The bases read TGTGCCATCAGACCTAACAGGGGGTCCCACTCCTACGAGCAGTACTTC. The chain joins TRBV10-3 to TRBJ2-7, and 8 junction bases match TRBD1. CDR1 and CDR2 are drawn from the germline V gene: ENHRY, SYGVKD. For this chain, trimming is 6 bases at the V end and 0 bases at the J end, and the number of junction bases without a gene match is 10. Spanning cysteine to phenylalanine, the CDR3 consists of 16 amino acids. Left in the record is the CDR3 DNA by itself, 48 bases read in frame from the first base.